The 16 T cell receptor beta chains presented below share a single source sample, sequenced in a study of shared clonotypes between healthy human individuals. Profiling relied on immunoSEQ multiplex PCR, and the TCRdb table lists in-frame clones only, not all of them. The table has some 470,000 clones, about 82% seen once. The specimen was PBMCs. Receptors originate from a woman in her thirties or forties in good health. Some clones in this sample may be carry-over from other donors' samples.

This clone has just one count. The chain links TRBV7-8 to TRBJ1-5, with 8 bases lining up with TRBD1. The germline CDR1 and CDR2 sequences are SGHVS and FQNEAQ. Trimming took 5 bases from V and 1 from J; bases not matched to a gene: 4. The CDR3 consists of 15 residues. CDR3 in DNA: TGTGCCAGCAGCCCTCGACAGGGGAGCAATCAGCCCCAGCATTTT. It codes for CASSPRQGSNQPQHF.

This clone was seen only once. Given a far larger clone just one base away, this is likely a sequencing read error. The rearrangement links TRBV6-1 to TRBJ1-5; D might be TRBD1 (5 bases). The germline V gene has CDR1 MNHNS and CDR2 SASEGT. V lost 8 bases to trimming and J lost 6 bases, with 17 bases between them. The CDR3 consists of 14 residues. The CDR3 loop reads CASAPEGRVQPQHF. In DNA form, the CDR3 reads TGTGCCAGCGCCCCCGAGGGGAGGGTTCAGCCCCAGCATTTT.

The CDR3 protein is CASSPETGTSGANEQFF. The CDR3 DNA reads TGTGCCAGCAGCCCCGAAACCGGGACTAGCGGCGCGAATGAGCAGTTCTTC. The chain has TRBV4-2 and TRBJ2-1; 11 positions match TRBD2. This CDR3 comprises 17 residues. The germline gives CDR1 LGHNA, CDR2 YNFKEQ. Trimming at V came to 4 bases and at J to 7 bases, leaving 12 bases not matched to a gene.

The DNA for the CDR3 is TGTGCCAGCAGCCAAGGAGGGACGTGGGGGGGCTATGGCTACACCTTC. Its translation: CASSQGGTWGGYGYTF. This chain joins TRBV4-2 and TRBJ1-2; D perhaps matches TRBD1 (5 bases). V was cut by 1 base and J by 4 bases, with 16 bases left in between. The V gene's germline CDR1 is LGHNA and CDR2 YNFKEQ. This CDR3 spans 16 amino acids.

V gene TRBV28 combines with J gene TRBJ2-7, with 13 nucleotides matching TRBD2. Looked up from germline, CDR1 is MDHEN and CDR2 is SYDVKM. CDR3 length: 19 amino acids. Losses at the gene ends were 5 bases for V and 3 bases for J; bases not matched to a gene: 16. The CDR3 nucleotides are TGTGCCAGCAGTAGACGCTCCGGGACTAGCGGGACAGGTATCTACGAGCAGTACTTC. This translates into CASSRRSGTSGTGIYEQYF. Drawing the rest from reference TRBV28 and TRBJ2-7, the complete variable domain is DVKVTQSSRYLVKRTGEKVFLECVQDMDHENMFWYRQDPGLGLRLIYFSYDVKMKEKGDIPEGYSVSREKKERFSLILESASTNQTSMYLCASSRRSGTSGTGIYEQYFGPGTRLTVT.

The chain carries TRBV30 and TRBJ2-7; 9 bases are shared with TRBD2. The trim removed 4 bases at V and 6 bases at J, leaving 28 bases unmatched. CDR3 length: 20 amino acids. Per the germline V gene, CDR1 is GTSNPN and CDR2 is SVGIG (reference sequence). The CDR3 DNA sequence: TGTGCCTGGATTTCTCCGGGGACTAGCCTCGAGATCTCCTCTTATGGCGAGCAGTACTTC. It encodes CAWISPGTSLEISSYGEQYF. The variable domain in full, with the rest retrieved from reference TRBV30 and TRBJ2-7, is SQTIHQWPATLVQPVGSPLSLECTVEGTSNPNLYWYRQAAGRGLQLLFYSVGIGQISSEVPQNLSASRPQDRQFILSSKKLLLSDSGFYLCAWISPGTSLEISSYGEQYFGPGTRLTVT.

Note on this clone: With a far larger clone one base away, a read error is the likely cause. V is TRBV15 and J is TRBJ2-1; D unclear. Germline assignment: CDR1 LNHNV and CDR2 YYDKDF (reference sequence). The CDR3 is made up of 15 amino acids. This CDR3 is CATSRARDPYNERFF. Here the CDR3 DNA reads TGTGCCACCAGCAGAGCGAGAGACCCCTACAATGAGCGGTTCTTC. Based on the CDR3 plus reference TRBV15 and TRBJ2-1, the full variable domain is DAMVIQNPRYQVTQFGKPVTLSCSQTLNHNVMYWYQQKSSQAPKLLFHYYDKDFNNEADTPDNFQSRRPNTSFCFLDIRSPGLGDTAMYLCATSRARDPYNERFFGPGTRLTVL.

The rearrangement uses TRBV18 and TRBJ2-1, with 14 bases identical to TRBD2. The V and J ends lost 3 bases and 7 bases, in that order; junction bases with no gene match: 2. Germline V CDR1 and CDR2: KGHSH, LQKENI. CDR3 size: 15 residues. This CDR3 reads CASSPGLAGENEQFF. In DNA form, the CDR3 reads TGTGCCAGCTCACCGGGACTAGCGGGAGAAAATGAGCAGTTCTTC.

As concerns this clone: One base away lies a much larger clone, so this may be a sequencing read error. This chain joins TRBV25-1 and TRBJ2-2; tentatively, D is TRBD2 (5 bases). The CDR3 covers 13 residues. Germline V gene sequence: CDR1 MGHDK, CDR2 SYGVNS. CDR3 amino acids: CASSDRNTGEPFF. Written as DNA, the CDR3 is TGTGCCAGCAGTGACAGAAACACCGGGGAGCCGTTTTTT.

This clone occurred a few times. The rearrangement links TRBV5-6 to TRBJ1-4; D is uncertain. Trimming stripped 2 bases from V and 7 bases from J, with 15 bases between. Germline-derived CDR1 and CDR2 are SGHDT and YYEEEE. This CDR3 is built from 15 residues. The CDR3: CASSFRPRNGEKLFF. CDR3 coding DNA: TGTGCCAGCAGCTTTCGCCCCAGAAATGGTGAAAAACTGTTTTTT.

This chain uses TRBV30 with TRBJ2-1, with 7 bases fitting TRBD1. With 1 base clipped from V and 2 bases from J, the junction kept 11 bases outside the gene matches. The CDR3 consists of 17 residues. Looked up from germline, CDR1 is GTSNPN and CDR2 is SVGIG (reference sequence). CDR3 loop: CAWSGGVQGFTYNEQFF. DNA for the CDR3: TGTGCCTGGAGTGGTGGGGTACAGGGGTTCACCTACAATGAGCAGTTCTTC.

The gene calls are TRBV2 and TRBJ2-7; D unclear. Germline V gives CDR1 SNHLY, CDR2 FYNNEI. Trimming took 4 bases from V and 6 from J, leaving 13 bases between them. The CDR3 extends over 13 amino acids. CDR3 in DNA: TGTGCCAGCAGTGCCCTCGACCTGGGCGAGCAGTACTTC. Translation gives CASSALDLGEQYF.

The chain uses TRBV7-3 and TRBJ2-3; 11 bases line up with TRBD2. This CDR3 contains 16 residues. V was clipped by 5 bases and J by 6 bases; unmatched bases: 10. Germline lookup yields CDR1 SGHTA and CDR2 FQGTGA. CDR3 in amino acids: CASSIGTSGGVDTQYF. CDR3 coding DNA: TGTGCCAGCAGCATCGGGACTAGCGGAGGGGTTGATACGCAGTATTTT.

Worth noting for this clone: In the same sample, other DNA sequences code for this CDR3. The chain joins TRBV5-1 to TRBJ1-1; the D is unclear. Between the trimmed V and J ends, which lost 2 bases and 1 base, there was a span of 6 bases. This CDR3 comprises 13 residues. Germline-derived CDR1 and CDR2 are SGHRS and YFSETQ. The CDR3, as DNA: TGCGCCAGCAGCTTCGTCTCGAACACTGAAGCTTTCTTT. Its protein product is CASSFVSNTEAFF.

This chain uses TRBV5-6 with TRBJ2-7; a possible D gene is TRBD1 (5 bases). Trimming cost V 0 bases and J 6 bases, with 13 bases left between them. From germline, CDR1 is SGHDT and CDR2 YYEEEE. The CDR3 runs 14 residues. The CDR3 protein is CASSLGAGLGEQYF. The DNA of the CDR3 is TGTGCCAGCAGCTTGGGGGCAGGGTTGGGCGAGCAGTACTTC.

This chain joins TRBV11-2 and TRBJ1-1; D remains unclear. The CDR3 has 13 residues. Per germline, CDR1 SGHAT and CDR2 FQNNGV. V was trimmed by 3 bases and J by 1 base, leaving 6 bases between them. CDR3 DNA sequence: TGTGCCAGCAGCTTCTCCAGGAACACTGAAGCTTTCTTT. It translates to CASSFSRNTEAFF.